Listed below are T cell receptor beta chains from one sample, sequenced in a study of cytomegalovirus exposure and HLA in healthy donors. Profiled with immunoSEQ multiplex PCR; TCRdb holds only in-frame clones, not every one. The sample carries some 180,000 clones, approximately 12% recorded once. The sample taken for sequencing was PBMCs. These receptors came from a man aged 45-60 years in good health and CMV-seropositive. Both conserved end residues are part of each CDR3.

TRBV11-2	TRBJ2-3	CASSLGGLATDTQYF
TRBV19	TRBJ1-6	CSSSIRDREDSPLHF
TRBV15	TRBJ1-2	CATSRVRGGDGYTF
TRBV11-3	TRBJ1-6	CASSRAGGSNSPLHF
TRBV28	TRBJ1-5	CASSWGRGFSNQPQHF
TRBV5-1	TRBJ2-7	CASSHQRVGYEQYF
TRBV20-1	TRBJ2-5	CSARPEETQYF
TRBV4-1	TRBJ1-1	CASSPGFWGGAEAFF
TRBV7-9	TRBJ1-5	CASGSSDGQPQHF
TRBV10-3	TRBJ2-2	CAISKGASTSTGELFF
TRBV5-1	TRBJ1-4	CASSDRGHYDNEKLFF
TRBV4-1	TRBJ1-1	CASSQERQLEAFF
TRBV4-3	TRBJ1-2	CASSQGRGGGYTF
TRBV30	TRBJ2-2	CACRGGATNTGELFF
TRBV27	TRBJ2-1	CASTQTSGVSYNEQFF
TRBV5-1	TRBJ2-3	CASSLAGGGTDTQYF
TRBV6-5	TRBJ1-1	CASSLWGVNTEAFF
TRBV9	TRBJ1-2	CASSVGDFTNYGYTF